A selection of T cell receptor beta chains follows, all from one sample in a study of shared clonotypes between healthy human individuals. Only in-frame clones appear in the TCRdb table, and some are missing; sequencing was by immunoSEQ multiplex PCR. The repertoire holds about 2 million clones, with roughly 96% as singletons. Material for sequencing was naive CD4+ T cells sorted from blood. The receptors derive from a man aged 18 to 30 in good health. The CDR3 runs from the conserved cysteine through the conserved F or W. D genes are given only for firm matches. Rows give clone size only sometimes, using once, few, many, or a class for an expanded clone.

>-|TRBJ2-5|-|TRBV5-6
CASRVGIQETQYF
TGTGCCAGCAGAGTGGGTATACAAGAGACCCAGTACTTC
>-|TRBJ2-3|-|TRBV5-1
CASSGRQPPDTQYF
TGCGCCAGCTCGGGGAGGCAGCCCCCAGATACGCAGTATTTT
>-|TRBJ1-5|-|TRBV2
CASSVAVDPYSNQPQHF
TGTGCCAGCAGTGTGGCCGTTGATCCCTATAGCAATCAGCCCCAGCATTTT
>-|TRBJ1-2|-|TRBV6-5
CASSYSSSYGYTF
TGTGCCAGCAGTTACTCTTCCAGCTATGGCTACACCTTC
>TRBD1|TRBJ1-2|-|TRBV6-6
CASSYQQGAYGYTF
TGTGCCAGCAGTTATCAACAGGGGGCCTATGGCTACACCTTC
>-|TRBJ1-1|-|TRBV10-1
CASSPAGTLGTEAFF
TGCGCCAGCAGTCCGGCCGGGACGCTGGGGACTGAAGCTTTCTTT
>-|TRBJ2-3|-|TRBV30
CAWKPMGGASTDTQYF
TGTGCCTGGAAACCCATGGGGGGGGCATCCACAGATACGCAGTATTTT
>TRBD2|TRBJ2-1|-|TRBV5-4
CASSHSGGASRVNEQFF
TGTGCCAGCAGCCATAGCGGGGGGGCCTCAAGGGTCAATGAGCAGTTCTTC
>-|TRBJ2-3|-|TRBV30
CAWALLGRTPGGGTDTQYF
TGTGCCTGGGCGCTCCTTGGTCGGACGCCAGGAGGTGGGACAGATACGCAGTATTTT
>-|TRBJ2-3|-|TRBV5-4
CASSLGGTGTDTQYF
TGTGCCAGCAGCTTGGGGGGGACGGGTACAGATACGCAGTATTTT
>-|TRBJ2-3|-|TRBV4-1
CASRQSGTMSTDTQYF
TGCGCCAGCAGGCAATCCGGGACGATGAGCACAGATACGCAGTATTTT
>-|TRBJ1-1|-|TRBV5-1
CASMPDSTNTEAFF
TGCGCCAGCATGCCGGACAGCACCAACACTGAAGCTTTCTTT
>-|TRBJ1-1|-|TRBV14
CASSQVYSLRGTEAFF
TGTGCCAGCAGCCAAGTTTATTCTCTCAGGGGTACTGAAGCTTTCTTT
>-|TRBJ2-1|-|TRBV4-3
CASSHVEASSYNEQFF
TGCGCCAGCAGCCATGTTGAGGCTAGCTCCTACAATGAGCAGTTCTTC
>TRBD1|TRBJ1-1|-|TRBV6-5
CASSKPGQRNTEAFF
TGTGCCAGCAGTAAACCGGGACAGAGGAACACTGAAGCTTTCTTT
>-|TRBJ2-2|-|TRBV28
CASSFLTRTGELFF
TGTGCCAGCAGTTTCTTAACCCGGACCGGGGAGCTGTTTTTT
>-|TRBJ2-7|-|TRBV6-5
CASSYLGDEQYF
TGTGCCAGCAGTTACCTTGGGGATGAGCAGTACTTC
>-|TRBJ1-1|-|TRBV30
CAWSEAIMNTEAFF
TGTGCCTGGAGTGAAGCTATCATGAACACTGAAGCTTTCTTT
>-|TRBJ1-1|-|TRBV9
CASSLVSGTEAFF
TGTGCCAGCAGCTTAGTTTCGGGGACTGAAGCTTTCTTT
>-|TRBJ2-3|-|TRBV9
CASSVGGFTDTQYF
TGTGCCAGCAGCGTGGGTGGGTTTACAGATACGCAGTATTTT
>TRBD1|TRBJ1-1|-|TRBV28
CASSFGVTGGGEAFF
TGTGCCAGCAGTTTCGGCGTTACAGGGGGCGGTGAAGCTTTCTTT
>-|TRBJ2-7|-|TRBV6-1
CASRVGFYEQYF
TGTGCCAGCAGGGTAGGCTTCTACGAGCAGTACTTC
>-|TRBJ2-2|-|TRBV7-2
CASSLVSYTGELFF
TGTGCCAGCAGCTTAGTGTCCTACACCGGGGAGCTGTTTTTT
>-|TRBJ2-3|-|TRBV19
CASSTQSTDTQYF
TGTGCCAGTAGTACCCAGAGCACAGATACGCAGTATTTT
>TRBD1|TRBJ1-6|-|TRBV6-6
CASTHGGDRGGSPLHF
TGTGCCAGCACCCACGGTGGGGACAGGGGCGGTTCACCCCTCCACTTT
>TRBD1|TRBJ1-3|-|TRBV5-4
CASSPPGQAYLGSGNTIYF
TGTGCCAGCTCCCCTCCGGGACAGGCCTACCTAGGGTCTGGAAACACCATATATTTT
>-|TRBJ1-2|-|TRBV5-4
CASSVPGTAYGYTF
TGTGCCAGCAGCGTCCCCGGGACGGCGTATGGCTACACCTTC
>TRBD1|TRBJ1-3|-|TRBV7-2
CASSPTPGQGANTIYF
TGTGCCAGCAGCCCGACGCCGGGACAGGGGGCTAACACCATATATTTT
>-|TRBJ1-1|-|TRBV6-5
CASSQGSWNTEAFF
TGTGCCAGCAGTCAGGGGAGTTGGAACACTGAAGCTTTCTTT
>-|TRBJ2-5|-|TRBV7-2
CASSSIGQKETQYF
TGTGCCAGCAGCTCTATTGGACAGAAAGAGACCCAGTACTTC
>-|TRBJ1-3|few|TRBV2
CASSAQGERNTIYF
TGTGCCAGCAGTGCCCAGGGTGAGAGAAACACCATATATTTT
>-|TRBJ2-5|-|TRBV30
CAWSVLWGETQYF
TGTGCCTGGAGTGTACTATGGGGGGAGACCCAGTACTTC
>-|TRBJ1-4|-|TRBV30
CAWSTGPGEKLFF
TGTGCCTGGTCCACCGGCCCGGGGGAAAAACTGTTTTTT
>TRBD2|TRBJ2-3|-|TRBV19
CASSRPSGSTDTQYF
TGTGCCAGTAGTAGGCCTAGCGGTAGCACAGATACGCAGTATTTT
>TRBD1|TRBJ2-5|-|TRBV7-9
CASSWGTGGQETQYF
TGTGCCAGCAGCTGGGGGACAGGGGGCCAAGAGACCCAGTACTTC
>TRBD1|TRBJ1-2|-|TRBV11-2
CASSPWTGGYGYTF
TGTGCCAGCAGCCCCTGGACAGGGGGATATGGCTACACCTTC